The clone carrying this TCR beta chain was seen repeatedly, ten times or more. The antigen remains undetermined. The germline V gene has CDR1 LGHDT and CDR2 YNNKEL (reference sequence). The V end lost 0 bases, the J end lost 9 bases, and 12 bases lay between the germline ends. CDR3 size: 15 residues. This library used 300 to 450 ng RNA and molecular barcoded adaptors spanning alpha/delta and beta/gamma chains. TCRdb re-analysed the reads in MiXCR, keeping a single row per CDR3 protein. In the table there are around 130,000 distinct CDR3 sequences, under 15% of which are singletons. The sample originates from a study of read filtering for tumor transcriptome and immune sequencing. About the study: The cohort had some 16 men and more than 11 women aged about 47 to 80, mean roughly 66 years. DNase treatment preceded whole-transcriptome library preparation.

Study results and limitations: Even smaller IR-seq throughput identified most shared clonotypes. Sorted CD138-negative bone marrow cells were not purified T cells.

The material sequenced was a population of CD138-negative cells sorted from bone marrow. The sequence was collected from a donor older than 35 with multiple myeloma. The chain employs TRBV3-1 and TRBJ1-6; D uncertain. The CDR3 is CASSQDQGIGSPLHF. The DNA for the CDR3 is TGTGCCAGCAGCCAAGATCAAGGGATAGGTTCACCCCTCCACTTT. Full variable domain (rest looked up from reference TRBV3-1 and TRBJ1-6): DTAVSQTPKYLVTQMGNDKSIKCEQNLGHDTMYWYKQDSKKFLKIMFSYNNKELIINETVPNRFSPKSPDKAHLNLHINSLELGDSAVYFCASSQDQGIGSPLHFGNGTRLTVT.